The entry that follows covers one T cell receptor (beta chain) sequence. Its cognate antigen has yet to be identified. Within one base of it there is no much larger clone, and no base qualities were kept. The CDR3 runs 15 residues from the cysteine to the phenylalanine. Left in the record is the CDR3 DNA by itself, 45 bases read in frame from the first base. V gives up 0 bases and J gives up 1 base, and the segment between their germline ends measures 9 bases. CDR1 and CDR2, per the germline V gene, are SGDLS and YYNGEE. The source of the sample is a study of cytomegalovirus exposure and HLA in healthy donors (dated by TCRdb to 2016 to 2017). About the study as a whole: An earlier analysis of roughly 630 of the donors reported about 290 Gb of sequence data and 117 million unique TCR beta sequences from 150 million to 200 million T cells. About 330 gigabases of sequencing data and roughly 81 million unique TCR sequences made up an early release that covered over 550 HLA-typed donors. Of the roughly 400 genotyped donors, 65% to 90% fell in the genetic ancestry cluster associated with self-reported Caucasian donors. On average, around 240,000 unique TCR beta nucleotide sequences were sequenced per donor among a few hundred genotyped donors of the cohort, with approximately 18% of those sequences being non-productive. Using immunosequencing, the study profiled T cell repertoires from roughly 650 subjects and related those repertoires to cytomegalovirus serostatus. A later genetic analysis used genome-wide SNP genotypes for about three fifths of the roughly 700 donors, treating that subset as a discovery cohort. An earlier analysis of about 600 of the donors used high-throughput TCR beta sequencing to judge whether each TCR beta V gene segment behaved as functional or pseudogenic. A separate validation cohort of over a hundred different subjects was used in addition to the 666-subject first cohort. To predict cytomegalovirus infection status, the study combined high-throughput TCR immunosequencing, statistical association of individual TCRs with disease status, and machine learning. The study aimed to test whether cataloging public T cell receptors could reveal signatures of past pathogen exposure. Because of strong linkage in the cohort, roughly five DR-DQ haplotypes were treated as single units for association and clustering. HLA typing covered class I and class II loci at four-digit resolution. The later analysis used no new phenotypic data to find candidate immune exposures, relying instead on TCR beta sequences and their occurrence across donors. A later analysis re-examined previously published TCR beta repertoires from hundreds of donors and added high-resolution HLA genotyping to investigate patterns of TCR occurrence. Every discovery cohort repertoire had been produced on one sequencing platform. Alongside the repertoire data, information on donor age, sex, ethnicity and CMV serostatus was compiled. Typing coverage differed by locus: A, B, C, DRB1 and DQB1 were typed in roughly 629-640 donors, DQA1 in about 500, DPA1 in around 600, and DPB1 in just under 490. The study at large found these results: In vitro tests confirmed that a few of the cytomegalovirus-associated TCR beta chains recognize cytomegalovirus antigens. The earlier analysis of about 600 of the donors excluded around 17 rarely observed V segments, including chromosome 9 orphons, because counts were too low. The sequencing pipeline was judged likely to have produced a cluster of highly shared sequence variants as a technical artifact. Most TCR sequences were seen in very few donors, while some public TCRs were found in many individuals. In a later analysis, several top co-occurrence clusters were reported to appear linked to parvovirus B19, influenza, CMV and Epstein-Barr virus. A later genetic analysis associated a missense DCLRE1C variant with V-gene and J-gene trimming of TCR beta chains, and an independent cohort replicated the association. In the study, some 160 TCR beta chains were listed as associated with cytomegalovirus. Most CMV-associated TCR beta chains appeared to be HLA-restricted in a later analysis, and the HLA associations seemed to be driven largely by CMV exposure. The authors suggested that the approach could potentially be generalized to other disease states and immunological phenotypes. The classifier was reported to diagnose cytomegalovirus status with high specificity and sensitivity in both the original and validation cohorts. In an earlier analysis of around 600 of the donors, most TCR beta V segments were observed in productive rearrangements about 87% or about 30% of the time, broadly matching IMGT annotations. According to a later genetic analysis, donors in an Asian-associated ancestry cluster had fewer N-insertions in productive TCRs than the roughly 660-donor mean. The only immune exposure information available for the cohort was CMV serostatus. Because HLA typing was missing for some donors at each locus, association tests included only the typed subset. Correlated functional status among segregating V segments might reflect linkage disequilibrium, but an unknown experimental factor could not be ruled out. Roughly uniform sequencing depth across donors was assumed in presence/absence analyses, although this assumption may not hold. A later analysis associated some 17,000 TCR beta sequences with specific HLA alleles at a false discovery rate of 0.05. In a later analysis, HLA-associated TCR beta chains showed more clonal expansion and lower generation probabilities than non-associated chains that were equally common. Strong co-occurrence of HLA alleles, especially DR and DQ, made assigning TCR associations to individual alleles difficult. A later analysis found that TCR association rates varied across HLA loci, with DRB1 alleles showing the most associated TCRs and HLA-C alleles the fewest. In this cohort, only TCR beta chains were sequenced, and detectable features were limited by the absence of alpha or paired-chain data. A further reported finding was that TCR beta sequences accurately predicted the HLA-A and HLA-B alleles for most subjects in the first cohort. Because the 87-base-pair reads could not distinguish some IMGT-functional V segments, including TRBV6-2 and TRBV6-3, those segments were excluded.

In total, just over 650 healthy bone marrow donors made up the cohort. All cohort members were sampled while nominally healthy, although unrecorded immune exposures were likely present. The donor tested CMV seropositive and was one of the 289 seropositive cohort members. A peripheral blood sample was collected from each donor, and TCR beta sequencing was performed on peripheral blood mononuclear cells. The Qiagen DNeasy Blood Extraction Kit was used to extract genomic DNA from the blood cell samples. To prepare the library, the immunoSEQ multiplex PCR assay was applied. A mixture of 60 forward primers for TCR Vbeta segments and 13 reverse primers for TCR Jbeta segments was used in the multiplex PCR. Amplification of the CDR3 region of rearranged TCR beta genes was performed with a multiplex PCR assay on genomic DNA. Amplified TCR beta libraries were sequenced as 87-base-pair reads on the Illumina HiSeq System. In the paper's pipeline: Across the 500 to 750 repertoires, a later analysis counted 60 million to 90 million unique TCR beta chains, roughly 11 million of which were shared by at least two donors. A nearest-neighbor algorithm error-corrected the raw reads and collapsed the reads into unique sequences, merging closely related sequences to remove PCR and sequencing errors. V, D and J gene segments were assigned by aligning CDR3 sequences to IMGT reference sequences. Each retained sequence needed at least a six-nucleotide match to both a V gene segment and a J gene segment. A rearrangement counted as productive if the CDR3 had no stop codons and remained in frame with V and J, and every other rearrangement counted as non-productive. CDR3 was defined by IMGT convention, running from the second conserved V-encoded cysteine to the conserved J-encoded phenylalanine. The earlier analysis of about 500 of the donors excluded sequences that lacked an unambiguous match to a single V gene segment. In an earlier analysis of several hundred of the donors, V segments were called functional above 56.7% productive rearrangements and were called segregating when the between-donor standard deviation exceeded 5%. A statistical classification framework was built for diagnosing cytomegalovirus status from the catalog of TCR beta chain sequences. In a later analysis, V and J genes were assigned by comparing TCR nucleotide sequences against IMGT/GENE-DB human TR gene sequences. In a later analysis, CDR3 sequences and most-parsimonious VDJ recombination scenarios were assigned using the TCRdist pipeline. In a later analysis, every TCR beta chain was defined by the combination of its CDR3 amino acid sequence and its V-gene family, and reads without a unique V-gene family were dropped. To address suspected cross-contamination and a sequencing artifact, a later analysis removed roughly 580 highly shared, low-generation-probability nucleotide sequences. In a later analysis, a clonal expansion index for each public chain was calculated from normalized within-repertoire ranks of inferred template counts. In a later analysis, generation probabilities were computed using a VDJ recombination model fitted to out-of-frame rearrangements, and the results were checked against IGoR. Hypergeometric tests were used in a later analysis to score TCR-TCR, TCR-HLA and TCR-CMV co-occurrence, with a repertoire-size bias correction applied to the TCR pairs. To estimate false discovery rates, a later analysis permuted the HLA or CMV assignments 20 times. In a later analysis, co-occurring TCRs were grouped using DBSCAN, with TCRdist sequence similarity added in when clustering inside HLA-allele-positive subsets. For co-occurrence clustering, repertoires with fewer than 30,000 or more than 120,000 public chains were excluded, along with a handful of repertoires with anomalous nucleotide sharing. TCRdb provides this immuneACCESS table in a form limited to in-frame rearrangements. Some clones are lacking; in checked studies, under half of them reflect an unresolved V gene, and why the rest are absent is not known. The DNA was the basis for D and trimming; V, J and clone size are from that table. The sample table holds about 120,000 clones, of which 77% were seen once. Approximately 11% of the sample belongs to the ten largest clones.

The source of this sequence is a man aged 40-49 years in good health and CMV-seropositive. Specimen: PBMCs. The V and J segments used are TRBV9 and TRBJ2-3, with TRBD1 as a weak D call on 5 bases. The CDR3 loop reads CASSVEGPGTDTQYF. In nucleotide form, the sequence is TGTGCCAGCAGCGTAGAGGGGCCTGGCACAGATACGCAGTATTTT.